A single sample is the source of the 9 T cell receptor beta chains below, sequenced in a study of blood T cell repertoires in COVID-19. The protocol was immunoSEQ multiplex PCR, while the TCRdb copy is restricted to in-frame clones and leaves out a portion. The sample has around 92,000 clones; around 84% are singletons. Sequencing used peripheral blood. The source of these receptors is a woman in her fifties or sixties in a cohort sampled during active or convalescent COVID-19.

CDR3 in DNA: TGTGCCAGCAGCCTTTCCGGGGGGGCCGGTGAGACCCAGTACTTC. It is translated as CASSLSGGAGETQYF. The chain links TRBV5-5 to TRBJ2-5; 8 bases are a match to TRBD2. Per germline, CDR1 SGHKS and CDR2 YYEKEE (reference sequence). The CDR3 sequence is 15 residues long. V shed 4 bases and J 5 bases; nucleotides not matched to a gene: 10. The full variable domain, completed using reference TRBV5-5 and TRBJ2-5, is DAGVTQSPTHLIKTRGQQVTLRCSPISGHKSVSWYQQVLGQGPQFIFQYYEKEERGRGNFPDRFSARQFPNYSSELNVNALLLGDSALYLCASSLSGGAGETQYFGPGTRLLVL.

This chain links TRBV4-2 with TRBJ2-1; 9 bases are shared with TRBD2. V shed 0 bases, J shed 2 bases, and the junction held 2 bases outside the gene matches. Germline lookup yields CDR1 LGHNA and CDR2 YNFKEQ. The CDR3 consists of 16 residues. The CDR3 reads CASSQEVAGAYNEQFF. CDR3 coding DNA: TGTGCCAGCAGCCAAGAGGTAGCGGGAGCCTACAATGAGCAGTTCTTC.

The chain couples TRBV3-1 (or the pseudogene TRBV3-2) to TRBJ1-1, with D perhaps matching TRBD1 (5 bases). Germline V gives CDR1 LGHDT, CDR2 YNNKEL (reference sequence). Trimming took off 4 bases at V and 1 base at J, with 13 bases between the two ends. This CDR3 has 15 amino acids. The CDR3, as DNA: TGTGCCAGCAGCCCGGGACTGACGCCGAACACTGAAGCTTTCTTT. It encodes CASSPGLTPNTEAFF.

J is TRBJ1-4 and V is TRBV5-1; 7 nucleotides line up with TRBD1. The trim removed 4 bases at V and 7 bases at J, leaving 10 bases unmatched. The CDR3 is 15 amino acids. Germline lookup yields CDR1 SGHRS and CDR2 YFSETQ. CDR3 DNA: TGCGCCAGCAGCCCCCTTACAGGGGTGGGTGAAAAACTGTTTTTT. Translation: CASSPLTGVGEKLFF.

CDR3 in DNA: TGTGCCAGCAGTTTTGCGGGCACCACCTACGAGCAGTACTTC. The encoded protein is CASSFAGTTYEQYF. V and J are TRBV6-6 and TRBJ2-7; perhaps TRBD2 as D (5 bases). The CDR3 totals 14 residues. Germline V gene data show CDR1 as MNHNY and CDR2 as SVGAGI (reference sequence). The V gene lost 4 bases and the J gene lost 2 bases, with 12 bases spanning the gap.

The V and J genes are TRBV9 and TRBJ2-3; 8 nucleotides line up with TRBD1. CDR3 length: 16 residues. V lost 1 base and J lost 0; bases outside the gene matches: 4. Germline CDR1 reads SGDLS; CDR2 reads YYNGEE. CDR3 sequence: CASSVTGQASTDTQYF. CDR3 in DNA: TGTGCCAGCAGCGTAACGGGACAGGCTAGCACAGATACGCAGTATTTT.

J is TRBJ1-2 and V is TRBV6-5; no firm D call. This CDR3 has 14 residues. Germline assignment: CDR1 MNHEY and CDR2 SVGAGI. V lost 4 bases and J lost 4, with 13 bases in between. CDR3 protein: CASSSPHTSYGYTF. Written as DNA, the CDR3 is TGTGCCAGCAGTTCCCCCCATACGAGCTATGGCTACACCTTC.

This chain links TRBV9 with TRBJ2-2; TRBD1 matches at 8 bases. Germline CDR1 is SGDLS and CDR2 is YYNGEE. After removal of 3 bases from V and 1 base from J, the junction contained 2 bases not matched to a gene. The CDR3 is 15 amino acids. The CDR3 nucleotides are TGTGCCAGCAGCGAGGGGACAGGGAACACCGGGGAGCTGTTTTTT. Its translation: CASSEGTGNTGELFF.

The chain recombines TRBV10-2 with TRBJ2-7, with a tentative D call TRBD1 (5 bases). Trimming stripped 6 bases from V and 4 bases from J, with 10 bases between. This CDR3 spans 12 amino acids. CDR1 and CDR2 (germline): WSHSY, SAAADI. The CDR3 spells CASSPDSYEQYF. In DNA form, the CDR3 reads TGCGCCAGCAGCCCCGACAGTTACGAGCAGTACTTC.